This TCR beta chain was profiled in a study of tumor and adjacent non-tumor tissue in lung cancer. A modified ARM-PCR protocol with three rounds of nested PCR amplified TCRbeta. One entry per CDR3 protein, called by TCRdb with MiXCR from the multiplex PCR reads. The sample yields over 110,000 distinct CDR3 sequences, around 65% seen once. Germline V lookup: CDR1 SGHNT, CDR2 YYREEE (reference sequence). CDR3 length: 14 amino acids. The ends lost 4 bases at V and 5 bases at J; junction bases unmatched: 8. No cell sorting was done before RNA was extracted from the tissue. Sequencing was carried out using lung tumor tissue. This TCR was recovered from a man between 60 and 75 years old with small cell lung cancer. The V call is TRBV5-4, the J call TRBJ2-5; 7 bases are shared with TRBD1. The CDR3, as DNA: TGTGCCAGCAGCCCGACAGGGCGGTGGGAGACCCAGTACTTC. Translating it yields CASSPTGRWETQYF.